This T cell receptor beta chain came from a study of blood T cells in healthy people across ages. The CDR3 has 15 residues. Trimming shortened V by 3 bases and J by 2 bases, and 11 bases separated the two germline ends. With a J-beta primer mix and a sample-barcoded 5' primer, a second PCR ran 7 to 11 cycles. Unique molecular identifiers of 12 random nucleotides labeled each cDNA. TCRdb reprocessed the 5' RACE reads with MiXCR, giving one entry per CDR3 protein. Of 1.5 million to 1.9 million distinct CDR3 sequences listed, 40% to 45% were seen once; the top ten hold 4%. This clonotype was seen more than once but under ten times.

Sequencing used blood. The chain is built from TRBV12-3 or TRBV12-4 and TRBJ1-5; unclear D gene. The TCR originated in a woman between 18 and 29 years old in good health. This chain's CDR3 is CASSFGGVRNQPQHF. The CDR3 coding sequence is TGTGCCAGCAGTTTTGGCGGGGTCCGCAATCAGCCCCAGCATTTT.